These 3 T cell receptor beta chains were sequenced from one sample in a study of blood T cell repertoires in COVID-19. The assay was immunoSEQ multiplex PCR, and TCRdb's table has in-frame clones only and misses some. The sample lists some 130,000 clones; approximately 82% were seen once. The source material was peripheral blood. The receptors originated from a man aged 40-50 years with active or convalescent COVID-19.

This rearrangement joins TRBV28 to TRBJ2-7; D possibly corresponds to TRBD1 (6 bases). This CDR3 is built from 15 residues. Trimming stripped 5 bases from V and 3 bases from J, with 17 bases between. Germline CDR1 MDHEN, CDR2 SYDVKM. DNA of the CDR3: TGTGCCAGCAGTCCCCTTGACAGGCCGCACTACGAGCAGTACTTC. This translates into CASSPLDRPHYEQYF.

The chain combines TRBV19 with TRBJ2-3, with TRBD1 identical over 7 bases. The germline gives CDR1 LNHDA, CDR2 SQIVND (reference sequence). The CDR3 totals 15 residues. V was clipped by 7 bases and J by 3 bases; unmatched bases: 10. The CDR3 coding sequence is TGTGCCAGTACCTACAGGGGTATCGGTACAGATACGCAGTATTTT. It codes for CASTYRGIGTDTQYF.

This chain uses TRBV2 with TRBJ2-7, with D tentatively TRBD2 (6 bases). There are 14 residues in the CDR3. The V gene's germline CDR1 is SNHLY and CDR2 FYNNEI. V dropped 6 bases and J dropped 0 bases, with 12 bases sitting between them. The CDR3 DNA follows: TGTGCCAGCAGGGGACTCATTAACTCCTACGAGCAGTACTTC. This gives the protein CASRGLINSYEQYF. Together with reference TRBV2 and TRBJ2-7, the CDR3 gives the full variable domain: EPEVTQTPSHQVTQMGQEVILRCVPISNHLYFYWYRQILGQKVEFLVSFYNNEISEKSEIFDDQFSVERPDGSNFTLKIRSTKLEDSAMYFCASRGLINSYEQYFGPGTRLTVT.